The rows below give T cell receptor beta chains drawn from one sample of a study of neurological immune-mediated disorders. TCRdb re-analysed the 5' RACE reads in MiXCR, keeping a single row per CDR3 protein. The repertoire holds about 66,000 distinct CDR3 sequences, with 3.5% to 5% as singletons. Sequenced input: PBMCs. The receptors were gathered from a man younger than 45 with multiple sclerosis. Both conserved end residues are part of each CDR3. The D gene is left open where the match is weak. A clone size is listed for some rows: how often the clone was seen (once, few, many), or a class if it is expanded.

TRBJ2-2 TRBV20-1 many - CSATRLGANTGELFF TGCAGTGCCACACGACTGGGAGCGAACACCGGGGAGCTGTTTTTT
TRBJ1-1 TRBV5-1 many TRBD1 CASSLGDREANTEAFF TGCGCCAGCAGCTTGGGAGACAGGGAGGCCAACACTGAAGCTTTCTTT
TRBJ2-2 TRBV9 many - CASSLRDANTGELFF TGTGCCAGCAGCCTCCGGGACGCAAACACCGGGGAGCTGTTTTTT
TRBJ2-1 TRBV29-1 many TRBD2 CSVVRLAGGPEQFF TGCAGCGTTGTGAGATTAGCGGGGGGACCAGAGCAGTTCTTC
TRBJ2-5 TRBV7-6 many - CASSLTFQETQYF TGTGCCAGCAGCTTAACTTTCCAAGAGACCCAGTACTTC
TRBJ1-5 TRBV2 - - CASGLSGSNQPQHF TGTGCCAGCGGGTTATCGGGAAGCAATCAGCCCCAGCATTTT
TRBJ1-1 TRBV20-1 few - CSARGPGHTNTEAFF TGCAGTGCTAGAGGCCCGGGACATACGAACACTGAAGCTTTCTTT
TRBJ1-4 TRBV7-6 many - CASSPLMDTREKLFF TGTGCCAGCAGCCCATTAATGGACACAAGAGAAAAACTGTTTTTT
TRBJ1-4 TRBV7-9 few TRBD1 CASSLGDSYEKLFF TGTGCCAGCAGCTTAGGGGACAGCTATGAAAAACTGTTTTTT
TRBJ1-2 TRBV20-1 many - CSASERTIGYTF TGCAGTGCTAGCGAGAGAACCATCGGCTACACCTTC
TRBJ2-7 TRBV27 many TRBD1 CASSLYFQTGTGTYEQYF TGTGCCAGCAGTTTGTATTTCCAGACCGGGACAGGAACCTACGAGCAGTACTTC